This T cell receptor (beta chain) derives from a study of post-analysis software for immune sequencing data. Study overall: Multiple sclerosis in the patients followed relapsing-remitting, secondary progressive and progressive-relapsing courses. The study, taken as a whole, reports: Significantly lower normalized Chao1 diversity was found in patients with multiple sclerosis relative to controls. There were a handful of TRBV segments more frequent in patients than controls, and TRBV5-6, TRBV5-1 and TRBV20-1 were among them. Strong co-clustering by F measure was seen for same-batch samples.

Trimming cost V 0 bases and J 5 bases; bases outside gene matches: 11. The CDR3 loop spans 17 amino acids. From germline, CDR1 is SGHRS and CDR2 YFSETQ. Only one count was recorded for this clonotype. Its antigen is not identified. Prepared libraries of TCR beta cDNA carried unique molecular identifiers. Once roughly 0.9 to 11 million T cells were used, roughly 0.5 million cDNA molecules resulted. TCRdb itself ran the PCR reads through MiXCR, one entry per CDR3 protein. The sample records roughly 430,000 distinct CDR3 sequences, about 39% being singletons. The sample taken for sequencing was blood. The sequence was collected from a girl aged 2 to 10 with multiple sclerosis. The genes are TRBV5-1 and TRBJ1-1; 9 bases line up with TRBD1. The CDR3 DNA sequence: TGCGCCAGCAGCTTGGTAACCGGGACAGGGATTGTGACTGAAGCTTTCTTT. It codes for CASSLVTGTGIVTEAFF.